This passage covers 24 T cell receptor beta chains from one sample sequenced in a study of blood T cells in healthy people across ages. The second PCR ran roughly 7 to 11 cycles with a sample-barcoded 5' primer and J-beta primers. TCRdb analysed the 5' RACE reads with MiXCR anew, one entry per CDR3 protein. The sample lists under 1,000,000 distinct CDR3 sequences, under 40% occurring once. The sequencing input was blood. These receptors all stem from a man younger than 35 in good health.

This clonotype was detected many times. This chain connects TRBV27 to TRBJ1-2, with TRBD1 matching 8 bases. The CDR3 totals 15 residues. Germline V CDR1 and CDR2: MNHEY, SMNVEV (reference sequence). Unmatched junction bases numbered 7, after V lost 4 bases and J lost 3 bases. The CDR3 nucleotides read TGTGCCAGCAGTTCATTACAGGGGGTCGACTATGGCTACACCTTC. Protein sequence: CASSSLQGVDYGYTF.

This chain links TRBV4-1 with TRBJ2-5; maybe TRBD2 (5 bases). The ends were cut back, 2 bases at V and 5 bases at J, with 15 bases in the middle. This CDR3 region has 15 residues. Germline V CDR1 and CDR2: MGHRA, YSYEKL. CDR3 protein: CASSQNILGGETQYF. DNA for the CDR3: TGCGCCAGCAGCCAAAACATACTCGGCGGGGAGACCCAGTACTTC.

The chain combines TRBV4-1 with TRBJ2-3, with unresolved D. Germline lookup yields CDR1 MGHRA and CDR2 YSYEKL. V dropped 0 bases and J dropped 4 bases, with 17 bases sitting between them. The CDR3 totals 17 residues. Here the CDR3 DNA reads TGCGCCAGCAGCCAAGAACCCTCACTTATTGGGGCAGATACGCAGTATTTT. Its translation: CASSQEPSLIGADTQYF.

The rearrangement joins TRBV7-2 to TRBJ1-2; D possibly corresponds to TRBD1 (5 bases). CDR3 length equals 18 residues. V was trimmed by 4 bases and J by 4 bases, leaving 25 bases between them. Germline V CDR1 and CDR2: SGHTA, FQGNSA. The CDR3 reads CASSWRESNRFKGYGYTF. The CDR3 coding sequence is TGTGCCAGCAGCTGGCGAGAATCTAACAGGTTCAAGGGCTATGGCTACACCTTC.

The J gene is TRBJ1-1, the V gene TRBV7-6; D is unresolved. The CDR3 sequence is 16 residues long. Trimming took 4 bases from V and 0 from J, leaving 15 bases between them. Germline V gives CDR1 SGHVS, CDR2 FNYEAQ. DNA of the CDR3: TGTGCCAGCAGCTCCCCCTTGGGAAACATGAACACTGAAGCTTTCTTT. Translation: CASSSPLGNMNTEAFF.

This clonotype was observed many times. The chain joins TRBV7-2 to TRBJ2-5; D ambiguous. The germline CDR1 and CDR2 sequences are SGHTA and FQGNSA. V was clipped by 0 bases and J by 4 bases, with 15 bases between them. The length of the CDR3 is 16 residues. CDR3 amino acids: CASSLAPFTPAETQYF. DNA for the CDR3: TGTGCCAGCAGCTTAGCCCCCTTTACCCCCGCAGAGACCCAGTACTTC.

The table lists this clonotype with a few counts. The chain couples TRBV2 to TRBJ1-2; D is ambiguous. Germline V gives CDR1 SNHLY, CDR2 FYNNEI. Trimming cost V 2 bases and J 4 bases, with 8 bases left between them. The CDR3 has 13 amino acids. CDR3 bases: TGTGCCAGCAGTGAAAAGGGTGGCTATGGCTACACCTTC. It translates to CASSEKGGYGYTF.

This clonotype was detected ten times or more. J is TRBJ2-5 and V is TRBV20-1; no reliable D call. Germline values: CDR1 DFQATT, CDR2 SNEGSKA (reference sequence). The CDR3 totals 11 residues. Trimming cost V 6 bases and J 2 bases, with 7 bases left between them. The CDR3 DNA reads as TGCAGTGCCAGACCTCAAGAGACCCAGTACTTC. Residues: CSARPQETQYF.

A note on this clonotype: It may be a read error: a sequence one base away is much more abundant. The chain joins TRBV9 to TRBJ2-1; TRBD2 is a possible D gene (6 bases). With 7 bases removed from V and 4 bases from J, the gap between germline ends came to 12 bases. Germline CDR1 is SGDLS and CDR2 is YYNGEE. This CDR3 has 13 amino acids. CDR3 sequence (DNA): TGTGCCAGCGGCCCCGGGACTTACAATGAGCAGTTCTTC. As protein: CASGPGTYNEQFF. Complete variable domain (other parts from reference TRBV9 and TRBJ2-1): DSGVTQTPKHLITATGQRVTLRCSPRSGDLSVYWYQQSLDQGLQFLIQYYNGEERAKGNILERFSAQQFPDLHSELNLSSLELGDSALYFCASGPGTYNEQFFGPGTRLTVL.

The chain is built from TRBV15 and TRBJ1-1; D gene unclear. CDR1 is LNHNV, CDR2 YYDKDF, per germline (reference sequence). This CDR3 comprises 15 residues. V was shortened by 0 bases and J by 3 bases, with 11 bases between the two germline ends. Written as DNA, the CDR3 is TGTGCCACCAGCAGAGATCGTACTACCTACACTGAAGCTTTCTTT. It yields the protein CATSRDRTTYTEAFF.

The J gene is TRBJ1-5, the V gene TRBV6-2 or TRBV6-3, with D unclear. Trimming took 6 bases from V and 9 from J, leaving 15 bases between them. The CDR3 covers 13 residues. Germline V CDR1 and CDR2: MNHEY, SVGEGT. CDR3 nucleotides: TGTGCCAGCAGGAGACCAGAGCTCGGGCCCCAGCATTTT. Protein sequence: CASRRPELGPQHF.

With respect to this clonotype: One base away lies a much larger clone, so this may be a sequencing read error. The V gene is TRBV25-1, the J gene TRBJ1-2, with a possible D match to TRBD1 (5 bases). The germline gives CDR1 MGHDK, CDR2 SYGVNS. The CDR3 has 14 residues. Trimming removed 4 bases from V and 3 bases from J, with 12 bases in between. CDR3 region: CASSVAGADYGYTF. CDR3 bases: TGTGCCAGCAGTGTTGCCGGGGCGGACTATGGCTACACCTTC.

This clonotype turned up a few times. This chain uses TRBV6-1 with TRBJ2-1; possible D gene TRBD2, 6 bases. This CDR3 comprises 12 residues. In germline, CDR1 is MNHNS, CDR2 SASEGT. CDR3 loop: CAGQAGHNEQFF. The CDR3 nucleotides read TGTGCGGGGCAAGCGGGCCACAATGAGCAGTTCTTC.

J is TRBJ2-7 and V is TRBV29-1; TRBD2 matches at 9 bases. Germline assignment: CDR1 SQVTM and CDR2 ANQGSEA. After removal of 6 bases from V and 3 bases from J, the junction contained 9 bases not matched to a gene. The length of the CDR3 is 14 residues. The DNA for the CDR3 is TGCAGCGTGGTAGCGGGAGCGTCCGGCTACGAGCAGTACTTC. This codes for CSVVAGASGYEQYF.

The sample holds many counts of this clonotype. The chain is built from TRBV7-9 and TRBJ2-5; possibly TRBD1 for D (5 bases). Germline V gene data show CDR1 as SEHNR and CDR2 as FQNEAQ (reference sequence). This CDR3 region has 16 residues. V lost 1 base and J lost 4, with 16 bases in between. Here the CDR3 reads CASSLDSGMGRETQYF. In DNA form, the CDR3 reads TGTGCCAGCAGCTTAGATTCAGGGATGGGGCGAGAGACCCAGTACTTC. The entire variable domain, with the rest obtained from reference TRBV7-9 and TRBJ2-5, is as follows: DTGVSQNPRHKITKRGQNVTFRCDPISEHNRLYWYRQTLGQGPEFLTYFQNEAQLEKSRLLSDRFSAERPKGSFSTLEIQRTEQGDSAMYLCASSLDSGMGRETQYFGPGTRLLVL.

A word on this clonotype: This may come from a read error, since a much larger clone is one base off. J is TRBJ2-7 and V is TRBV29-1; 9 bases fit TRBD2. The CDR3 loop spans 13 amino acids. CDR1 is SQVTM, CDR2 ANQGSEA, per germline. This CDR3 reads CSAVAGDSYGQYF. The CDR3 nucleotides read TGCAGCGCAGTAGCGGGGGATTCCTACGGGCAGTACTTC.

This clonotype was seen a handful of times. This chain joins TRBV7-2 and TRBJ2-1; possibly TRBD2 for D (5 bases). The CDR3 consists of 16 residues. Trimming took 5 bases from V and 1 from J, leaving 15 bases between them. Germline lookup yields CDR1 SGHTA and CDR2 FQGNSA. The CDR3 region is CASSLLGVGSYNEQFF. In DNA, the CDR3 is TGTGCCAGCAGCCTACTAGGCGTTGGGTCCTACAATGAGCAGTTCTTC. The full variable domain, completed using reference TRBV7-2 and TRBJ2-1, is GAGVSQSPSNKVTEKGKDVELRCDPISGHTALYWYRQSLGQGLEFLIYFQGNSAPDKSGLPSDRFSAERTGGSVSTLTIQRTQQEDSAVYLCASSLLGVGSYNEQFFGPGTRLTVL.

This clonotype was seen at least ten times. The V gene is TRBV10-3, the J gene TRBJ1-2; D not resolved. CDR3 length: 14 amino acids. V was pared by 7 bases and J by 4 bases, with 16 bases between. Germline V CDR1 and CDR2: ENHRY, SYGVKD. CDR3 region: CAITDTTRVYGYTF. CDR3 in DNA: TGTGCCATCACCGACACGACAAGAGTCTATGGCTACACCTTC.

The CDR3 DNA reads TGTGCCAGCAGCTTTCCTCCGGCCGGTCGCCGAGGGCTTACCTACAATGAGCAGTTCTTC. Its protein is CASSFPPAGRRGLTYNEQFF. V gene TRBV5-6 combines with J gene TRBJ2-1; possibly TRBD2 for D (5 bases). V lost 2 bases and J lost 2, with 26 bases in between. CDR1 is SGHDT and CDR2 is YYEEEE in the germline V gene. There are 20 residues in the CDR3.

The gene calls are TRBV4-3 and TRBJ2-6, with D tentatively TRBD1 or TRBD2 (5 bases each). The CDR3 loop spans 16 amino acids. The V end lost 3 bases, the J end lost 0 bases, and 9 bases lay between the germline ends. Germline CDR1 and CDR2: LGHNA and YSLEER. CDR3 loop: CASSHGTDSGANVLTF. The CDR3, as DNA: TGCGCCAGCAGCCATGGGACGGACTCTGGGGCCAACGTCCTGACTTTC.

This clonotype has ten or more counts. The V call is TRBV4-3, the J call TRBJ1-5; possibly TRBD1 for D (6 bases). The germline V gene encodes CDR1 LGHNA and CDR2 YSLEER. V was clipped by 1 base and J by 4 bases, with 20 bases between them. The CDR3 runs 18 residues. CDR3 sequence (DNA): TGCGCCAGCAGCCAAGGAATAGTCGGGGGACAAAGAAATCAGCCCCAGCATTTT. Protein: CASSQGIVGGQRNQPQHF.

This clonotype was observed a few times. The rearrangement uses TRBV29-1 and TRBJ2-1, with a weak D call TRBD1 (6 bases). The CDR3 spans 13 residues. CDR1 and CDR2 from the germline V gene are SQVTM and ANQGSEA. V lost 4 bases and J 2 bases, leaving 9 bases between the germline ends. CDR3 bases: TGCAGCGTTGCAGGGGTCACCTACAATGAGCAGTTCTTC. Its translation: CSVAGVTYNEQFF.

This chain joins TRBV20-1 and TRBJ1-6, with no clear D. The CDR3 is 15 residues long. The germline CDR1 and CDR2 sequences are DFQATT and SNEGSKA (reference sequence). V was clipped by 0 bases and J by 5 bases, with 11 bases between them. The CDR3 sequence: CSARDPPGDNSPLHF. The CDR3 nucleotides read TGCAGTGCTAGAGATCCGCCAGGCGATAATTCACCCCTCCACTTT.

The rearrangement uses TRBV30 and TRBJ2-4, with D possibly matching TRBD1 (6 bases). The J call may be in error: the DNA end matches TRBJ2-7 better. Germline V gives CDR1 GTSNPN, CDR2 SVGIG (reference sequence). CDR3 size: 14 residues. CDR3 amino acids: CAWDSGALGYEQYF. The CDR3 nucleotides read TGTGCCTGGGATTCAGGGGCCTTAGGTTACGAGCAGTACTTC.